The present entry profiles one T cell receptor (beta chain) with its context. This sample was taken from a study of blood T cell repertoires in COVID-19. Across the study: PBMCs, B-cell-depleted T cells, or T cells provided the cDNA or gDNA that made up the material.

The assay was immunoSEQ multiplex PCR, and TCRdb's table has in-frame clones only and misses some. In the table there are 450,000 to 600,000 clones, about 90% of which are singletons. The CDR3 has 14 residues. The ends were cut back, 4 bases at V and 9 bases at J, with 13 bases in the middle. Looked up from germline, CDR1 is LNHDA and CDR2 is SQIVND (reference sequence). Self-reported history from a screening survey and questionnaire set each donor's cohort. This chain uses TRBV19 with TRBJ1-6, with D possibly TRBD1 on 6 matching bases. The sequenced sample consisted of PBMCs or T cells enriched from blood (not recorded which). The clonotype comes from a woman between 18 and 29 years old who had recovered from COVID-19. The CDR3 DNA reads as TGTGCCAGTAGTACCCGGGACACCGGTTCACCCCTCCACTTT. Residues: CASSTRDTGSPLHF.